Following are 12 T cell receptor beta chains from one sample sequenced in a study of blood T cell repertoires in COVID-19. Generated by immunoSEQ multiplex PCR, the TCRdb table keeps only in-frame clones and is missing some. The sample lists about 340,000 clones, roughly 86% occurring once. The sequencing input was peripheral blood. The source of these receptors is a woman in her seventies with COVID-19, enrolled during active disease.

This clone occurred a few times. J is TRBJ1-1 and V is TRBV30, with 8 bases aligning to TRBD1. CDR1 and CDR2 (germline): GTSNPN, SVGIG (reference sequence). The CDR3 is 15 residues long. The J segment lost 1 base and the V segment lost 2 bases, leaving 6 bases of the junction unmatched. CDR3 protein: CAWSTRDRQNTEAFF. For the CDR3, the DNA is TGTGCCTGGAGTACCAGGGACAGGCAGAACACTGAAGCTTTCTTT.

This chain links TRBV3-1 (or the pseudogene TRBV3-2) with TRBJ2-3; perhaps TRBD1 as D (6 bases). The ends were cut back, 8 bases at V and 2 bases at J, with 11 bases in the middle. Germline V gives CDR1 LGHDT, CDR2 YNNKEL (reference sequence). The CDR3 contains 13 residues. The CDR3 sequence: CASGQRITDTQYF. CDR3 coding DNA: TGTGCCAGCGGACAGAGGATCACAGATACGCAGTATTTT.

The sample holds one count of this clone. The chain couples TRBV29-1 to TRBJ1-3, with D possibly TRBD1 on 5 matching bases. Germline CDR1 reads SQVTM; CDR2 reads ANQGSEA. This CDR3 region has 12 residues. V was shortened by 7 bases and J by 2 bases, with 9 bases between the two germline ends. The CDR3 coding sequence is TGCAGCGCTAGGGGTCCTGGAAACACCATATATTTT. Translating it yields CSARGPGNTIYF.

This chain links TRBV30 with TRBJ2-3, with 8 bases aligning to TRBD1. J lost 4 bases, V lost 3 bases, and 3 bases had no gene match. CDR3 length: 13 amino acids. Germline CDR1 reads GTSNPN; CDR2 reads SVGIG (reference sequence). CDR3: CAWSRGLADTQYF. The CDR3 nucleotides read TGTGCCTGGAGCAGGGGGCTAGCAGATACGCAGTATTTT. The full variable domain, its missing parts supplied by reference TRBV30 and TRBJ2-3, is SQTIHQWPATLVQPVGSPLSLECTVEGTSNPNLYWYRQAAGRGLQLLFYSVGIGQISSEVPQNLSASRPQDRQFILSSKKLLLSDSGFYLCAWSRGLADTQYFGPGTRLTVL.

CDR3 nucleotides: TGCGCCAGCAGCCTACGGACAGGGTCGGATAGCAATCAGCCCCAGCATTTT. It is translated as CASSLRTGSDSNQPQHF. The chain is built from TRBV4-1 and TRBJ1-5; TRBD1 matches 8 bases. The CDR3 is made up of 17 amino acids. The germline V gene has CDR1 MGHRA and CDR2 YSYEKL. Trimming cost V 4 bases and J 0 bases; bases outside gene matches: 8.

V and J are TRBV27 and TRBJ2-2; the match to TRBD1 covers 9 bases. V shed 6 bases, J shed 7 bases, and the junction held 9 bases outside the gene matches. CDR3 length: 15 amino acids. CDR1 is MNHEY, CDR2 SMNVEV, per germline (reference sequence). The CDR3 coding sequence is TGTGCCAGCAGGCCCGGGACAGGGAGAGGCGGGGAGCTGTTTTTT. It encodes CASRPGTGRGGELFF.

This chain connects TRBV11-2 to TRBJ1-2; no reliable D call. Germline V gene sequence: CDR1 SGHAT, CDR2 FQNNGV. The CDR3 contains 14 residues. Trimming pared 5 bases from V and 4 bases from J, leaving 14 bases between. The CDR3 is CASSLNEGLYGYTF. In nucleotides, the CDR3 is TGTGCCAGCAGCCTTAACGAGGGTCTCTATGGCTACACCTTC.

V usage is TRBV5-1 and J usage is TRBJ1-2; D may be TRBD1 (5 bases). The CDR3 is made up of 15 amino acids. V lost 4 bases and J 4 bases, leaving 17 bases between the germline ends. CDR1 is SGHRS, CDR2 YFSETQ, per germline. The CDR3 DNA follows: TGCGCCAGCAGCCCTGACAGCGGGGTCTTCTATGGCTACACCTTC. Its translation: CASSPDSGVFYGYTF.

This clone was observed a single time. The V and J genes are TRBV18 and TRBJ2-7; 8 positions match TRBD1. J was trimmed by 2 bases and V by 3 bases; bases with no gene match: 6. The CDR3 covers 15 residues. Germline V gene sequence: CDR1 KGHSH, CDR2 LQKENI. For the CDR3, the DNA is TGTGCCAGCTCACCGGACAGGGCTCGAACCTACGAGCAGTACTTC. Residues: CASSPDRARTYEQYF.

This clone was picked up one time. This chain connects TRBV7-8 to TRBJ1-1; TRBD1 agrees at 9 bases. Germline V gives CDR1 SGHVS, CDR2 FQNEAQ. The CDR3 spans 15 residues. With 5 bases clipped from V and 1 base from J, the junction kept 5 bases outside the gene matches. CDR3 loop: CASSPGTGWNTEAFF. The CDR3 region has the DNA TGTGCCAGCAGCCCTGGGACAGGGTGGAACACTGAAGCTTTCTTT.

This rearrangement joins TRBV2 to TRBJ1-1, with TRBD1 identical over 8 bases. The CDR3 has 17 amino acids. The V and J ends lost 9 bases and 3 bases, in that order; junction bases with no gene match: 18. Germline CDR1 SNHLY, CDR2 FYNNEI. The CDR3 region is CASKRIRGLMEDTEAFF. The CDR3 bases are TGTGCCAGTAAAAGAATCAGGGGGCTTATGGAGGACACTGAAGCTTTCTTT.

The rearrangement uses TRBV5-1 and TRBJ1-6; D gene unclear. In germline, CDR1 is SGHRS, CDR2 YFSETQ. V shed 1 base and J shed 0 bases, with 8 bases lying between them. The CDR3 runs to 16 residues. The chain's CDR3 is CASSLMGSSYNSPLHF. The CDR3 nucleotides are TGCGCCAGCAGCTTGATGGGGAGCTCCTATAATTCACCCCTCCACTTT.